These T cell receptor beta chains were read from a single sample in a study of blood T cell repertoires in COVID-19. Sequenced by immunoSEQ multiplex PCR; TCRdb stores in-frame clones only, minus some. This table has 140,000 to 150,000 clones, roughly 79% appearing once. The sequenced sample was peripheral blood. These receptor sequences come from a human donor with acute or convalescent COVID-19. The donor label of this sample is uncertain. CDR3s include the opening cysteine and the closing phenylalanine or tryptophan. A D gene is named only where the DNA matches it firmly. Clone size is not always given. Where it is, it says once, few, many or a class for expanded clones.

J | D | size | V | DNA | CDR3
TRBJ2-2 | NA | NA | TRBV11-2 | TGTGCCAGCAGCGCGGGTTTAGGTTCCGGGGAGCTGTTTTTT | CASSAGLGSGELFF
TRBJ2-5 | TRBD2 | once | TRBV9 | TGTGCCAGCAGCCCCCGGGCTAGCGGGGTTCAAGAGACCCAGTACTTC | CASSPRASGVQETQYF
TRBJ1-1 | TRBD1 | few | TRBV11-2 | TGTGCCAGCAGCCCAGGACAGGGAGGGATCAATGAAGCTTTCTTT | CASSPGQGGINEAFF
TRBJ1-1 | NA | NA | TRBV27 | TGTGCCAGCGGCCAATGGGCCTCGAACACTGAAGCTTTCTTT | CASGQWASNTEAFF
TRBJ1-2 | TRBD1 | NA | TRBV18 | TGTGCCAGCTCGCGCGGACAGGGAACCCCTAACTATGGCTACACCTTC | CASSRGQGTPNYGYTF
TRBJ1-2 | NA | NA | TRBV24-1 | TGTGCCACCAGTGATTTGCAGAACGGCTACACCTTC | CATSDLQNGYTF
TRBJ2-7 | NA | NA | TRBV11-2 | TGTGCCAGCAGCTTAGATACAGGGTATGACGAGCAGTACTTC | CASSLDTGYDEQYF
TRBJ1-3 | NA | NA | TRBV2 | TGTGCCAGCAGAACAGACTCTGGAAACACCATATATTTT | CASRTDSGNTIYF
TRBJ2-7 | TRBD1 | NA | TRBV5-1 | TGCGCCAGCAGCCTTGGACAGGGGACGTTCTACGAGCAGTACTTC | CASSLGQGTFYEQYF
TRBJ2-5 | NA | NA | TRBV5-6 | TGTGCCAGCAGCTTGGATAGGGGGGGCCAAGAGACCCAGTACTTC | CASSLDRGGQETQYF
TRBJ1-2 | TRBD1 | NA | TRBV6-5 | TGTGCCAGCCGGGGGTCCGGGACAGGGGATGGCTACACCTTC | CASRGSGTGDGYTF
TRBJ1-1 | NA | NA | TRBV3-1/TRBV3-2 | TGTGCCAGCAGCCAAGTAGGGGGCACTGAAGCTTTCTTT | CASSQVGGTEAFF
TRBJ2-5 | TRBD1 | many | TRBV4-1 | TGCGCCAGCAGCCAAGTTACGGGACAGGGTGAGACCCAGTACTTC | CASSQVTGQGETQYF
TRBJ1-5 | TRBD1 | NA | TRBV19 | TGTGCCAGTAGTTCCGGACAGGGTCCTTCTTGGCCCCAGCATTTT | CASSSGQGPSWPQHF
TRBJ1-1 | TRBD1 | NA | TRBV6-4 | TGTGCCAGCAGCTTCGACAGGGCGGGCACTGAAGCTTTCTTT | CASSFDRAGTEAFF
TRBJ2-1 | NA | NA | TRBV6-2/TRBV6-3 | TGTGCCAGCAGTTTACTCTGGAATGAGCAGTTCTTC | CASSLLWNEQFF
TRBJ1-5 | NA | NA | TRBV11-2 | TGTGCCAGCAGCTTAGACGGTGCTAGCAATCAGCCCCAGCATTTT | CASSLDGASNQPQHF
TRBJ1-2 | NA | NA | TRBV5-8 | TGTGCCAGCAGCCTCCAGCGGCTGCCCAATGGCTACACCTTC | CASSLQRLPNGYTF
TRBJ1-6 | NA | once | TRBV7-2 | TGTGCCAGCAGCTTGGGACACAGGGTTTCACCCCTCCACTTT | CASSLGHRVSPLHF
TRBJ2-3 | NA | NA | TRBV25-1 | TGTGCCAGCAGTGATGGGGGGTACACAGATACGCAGTATTTT | CASSDGGYTDTQYF
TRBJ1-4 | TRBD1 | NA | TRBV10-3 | TGTGCCATCAGTGAGGTTGAAGGGGGCGGTGAAAAACTGTTTTTT | CAISEVEGGGEKLFF
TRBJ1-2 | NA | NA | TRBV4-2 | TGTGCCAGCAGCCCGGGGGGGGGATCCGATGGCTACACCTTC | CASSPGGGSDGYTF
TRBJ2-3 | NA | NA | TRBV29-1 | TGCAGCGTTGGGGCGGGCAGGGGAAGGACAGATACGCAGTATTTT | CSVGAGRGRTDTQYF
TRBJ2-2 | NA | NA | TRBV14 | TGTGCCAGCAGCCAGAGGGGGGGGGCCCCGCCTGGGGAGCTGTTTTTT | CASSQRGGAPPGELFF
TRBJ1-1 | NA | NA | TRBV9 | TGTGCCAGCAGCCCTTCCCCAGGGAACACTGAAGCTTTCTTT | CASSPSPGNTEAFF
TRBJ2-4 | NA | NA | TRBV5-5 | TGTGCCAGCAGCTTAGGGGGTAACATTCAGTACTTC | CASSLGGNIQYF
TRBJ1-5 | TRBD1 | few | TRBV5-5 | TGTGCCAGCAGCTTCACAGGGGGGGGACAGCCCCAGCATTTT | CASSFTGGGQPQHF
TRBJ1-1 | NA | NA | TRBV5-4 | TGTGCCAGCAGCAGGTCAGCGGGGAACACTGAAGCTTTCTTT | CASSRSAGNTEAFF
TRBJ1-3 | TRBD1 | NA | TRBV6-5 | TGTGCCAGCAGTCCGGGACAGAGCTCTGGAAACACCATATATTTT | CASSPGQSSGNTIYF
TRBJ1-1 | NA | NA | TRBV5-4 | TGTGCCAGCAGCTTTTTGGGGCTCCCGAACACTGAAGCTTTCTTT | CASSFLGLPNTEAFF
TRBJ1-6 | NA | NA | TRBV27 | TGTGCCAGCAGTTTGAGTAAGCCCTATAATTCACCCCTCCACTTT | CASSLSKPYNSPLHF
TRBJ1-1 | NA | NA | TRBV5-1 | TGCGCCAGCAGCTCTGGGTTTGGGGGGACCACTGAAGCTTTCTTT | CASSSGFGGTTEAFF
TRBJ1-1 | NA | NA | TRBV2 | TGTGCCAGCAGTCCCCTCCCGAACACTGAAGCTTTCTTT | CASSPLPNTEAFF
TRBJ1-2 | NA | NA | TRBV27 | TGTGCCAGCAGTTTCTCCGGGACATACTATGGCTACACCTTC | CASSFSGTYYGYTF
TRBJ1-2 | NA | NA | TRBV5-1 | TGCGCCAGCAGCTTGGCAGGCAGTGAGTATGGCTACACCTTC | CASSLAGSEYGYTF
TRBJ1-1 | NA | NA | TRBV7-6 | TGTGCCAGCAGCTTGGGGGGGGCTCACACTGAAGCTTTCTTT | CASSLGGAHTEAFF
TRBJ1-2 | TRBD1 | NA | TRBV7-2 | TGTGCCAGCAGCGTAACCTCCGGACAGGGAAGAGGCTACACCTTC | CASSVTSGQGRGYTF